Listed below are T cell receptor beta chains from one sample, sequenced in a study of shared clonotypes between healthy human individuals. Produced via immunoSEQ multiplex PCR; TCRdb's table is partial and in-frame only. The table includes about 980,000 clones, 76% detected once. The sample consisted of memory CD4+ T cells sorted from blood. The receptor set was obtained from a man between 18 and 29 years old in good health. Each CDR3 is given with its conserved first and last residue. Fields, in order: V gene, clone size, D gene, J gene, CDR3 protein, CDR3 DNA. D genes are given only for firm matches. Only part of the rows carry a size: once, few, many, or a class if the clone is expanded.

V gene: TRBV19
clone size: -
D gene: -
J gene: TRBJ2-6
CDR3 protein: CASSTSGTSSGANVLTF
CDR3 DNA: TGTGCCAGTAGTACCTCCGGGACAAGCTCTGGGGCCAACGTCCTGACTTTC

V gene: TRBV29-1
clone size: -
D gene: -
J gene: TRBJ2-7
CDR3 protein: CSVARGSYEQYF
CDR3 DNA: TGCAGCGTTGCACGTGGCAGCTACGAGCAGTACTTC

V gene: TRBV7-9
clone size: -
D gene: -
J gene: TRBJ2-7
CDR3 protein: CASSTQADSYEQYF
CDR3 DNA: TGTGCCAGCAGCACCCAAGCGGACAGCTACGAGCAGTACTTC

V gene: TRBV2
clone size: few
D gene: -
J gene: TRBJ1-6
CDR3 protein: CASRLTENSPLHF
CDR3 DNA: TGTGCCAGCAGATTGACAGAAAATTCACCCCTCCACTTT

V gene: TRBV5-1
clone size: -
D gene: -
J gene: TRBJ1-4
CDR3 protein: CASSFGQGNEKLFF
CDR3 DNA: TGCGCCAGCAGCTTTGGCCAGGGAAATGAAAAACTGTTTTTT

V gene: TRBV19
clone size: -
D gene: TRBD1
J gene: TRBJ1-1
CDR3 protein: CASSRGQINTEAFF
CDR3 DNA: TGTGCCAGTAGCAGGGGACAGATCAACACTGAAGCTTTCTTT

V gene: TRBV25-1
clone size: few
D gene: -
J gene: TRBJ2-7
CDR3 protein: CASSEYYSAYEQYF
CDR3 DNA: TGTGCCAGCAGTGAATATTACAGTGCCTACGAGCAGTACTTC

V gene: TRBV6-6
clone size: -
D gene: -
J gene: TRBJ2-7
CDR3 protein: CASSYVGQATYEQYF
CDR3 DNA: TGTGCCAGCAGTTATGTGGGGCAGGCCACCTACGAGCAGTACTTC

V gene: TRBV28
clone size: -
D gene: -
J gene: TRBJ1-3
CDR3 protein: CASSPIGQPSGNTIYF
CDR3 DNA: TGTGCCAGCAGTCCCATCGGACAGCCCTCTGGAAACACCATATATTTT

V gene: TRBV27
clone size: once
D gene: -
J gene: TRBJ2-2
CDR3 protein: CASHTGTVNTGELFF
CDR3 DNA: TGTGCCAGCCACACCGGGACGGTCAACACCGGGGAGCTGTTTTTT

V gene: TRBV4-1
clone size: -
D gene: -
J gene: TRBJ2-7
CDR3 protein: CASSQVDLGFTYEQYF
CDR3 DNA: TGCGCCAGCAGCCAAGTCGATCTCGGGTTTACCTACGAGCAGTACTTC

V gene: TRBV6-1
clone size: few
D gene: TRBD1
J gene: TRBJ2-2
CDR3 protein: CASSGGTGLTGELFF
CDR3 DNA: TGTGCCAGCAGTGGAGGGACAGGTCTAACCGGGGAGCTGTTTTTT

V gene: TRBV6-6
clone size: -
D gene: -
J gene: TRBJ1-2
CDR3 protein: CASSYSGGSGYGYTF
CDR3 DNA: TGTGCCAGCAGTTACTCTGGGGGGTCGGGCTATGGCTACACCTTC

V gene: TRBV11-2
clone size: few
D gene: -
J gene: TRBJ1-5
CDR3 protein: CASSFEAFQPQHF
CDR3 DNA: TGTGCCAGCAGCTTCGAGGCTTTTCAGCCCCAGCATTTT

V gene: TRBV28
clone size: -
D gene: -
J gene: TRBJ1-2
CDR3 protein: CATHGTPEASVNYGYTF
CDR3 DNA: TGTGCCACCCATGGGACTCCTGAGGCTAGCGTTAACTATGGCTACACCTTC

V gene: TRBV2
clone size: -
D gene: -
J gene: TRBJ2-2
CDR3 protein: CASSEEATGELFF
CDR3 DNA: TGTGCCAGCAGTGAGGAGGCCACCGGGGAGCTGTTTTTT

V gene: TRBV5-1
clone size: once
D gene: -
J gene: TRBJ2-7
CDR3 protein: CASSLYGEPSYEQYF
CDR3 DNA: TGCGCCAGCAGCTTATACGGGGAACCCTCCTACGAGCAGTACTTC

V gene: TRBV11-2
clone size: -
D gene: -
J gene: TRBJ2-3
CDR3 protein: CASSLSLTNTQYF
CDR3 DNA: TGTGCCAGCAGCTTATCGTTGACGAATACGCAGTATTTT

V gene: TRBV19
clone size: -
D gene: -
J gene: TRBJ1-5
CDR3 protein: CASIVGVTPNQPQHF
CDR3 DNA: TGTGCCAGTATAGTAGGAGTAACCCCAAATCAGCCCCAGCATTTT

V gene: TRBV30
clone size: -
D gene: -
J gene: TRBJ2-7
CDR3 protein: CAWTSTDYEQYF
CDR3 DNA: TGTGCCTGGACCTCGACAGATTACGAGCAGTACTTC

V gene: TRBV28
clone size: -
D gene: TRBD1
J gene: TRBJ1-6
CDR3 protein: CASRGTGENSPLHF
CDR3 DNA: TGTGCCAGCAGGGGGACAGGGGAAAATTCACCCCTCCACTTT

V gene: TRBV7-2
clone size: once
D gene: -
J gene: TRBJ2-2
CDR3 protein: CASSLVVGGPNTGELFF
CDR3 DNA: TGTGCCAGCAGCTTAGTGGTAGGCGGCCCGAACACCGGGGAGCTGTTTTTT

V gene: TRBV4-3
clone size: -
D gene: TRBD2
J gene: TRBJ2-3
CDR3 protein: CASSQDLAGVPDTQYF
CDR3 DNA: TGCGCCAGCAGCCAAGACCTAGCGGGAGTCCCAGATACGCAGTATTTT

V gene: TRBV5-4
clone size: -
D gene: TRBD1
J gene: TRBJ1-2
CDR3 protein: CASSLGGTGAYGYTF
CDR3 DNA: TGTGCCAGCAGCTTGGGAGGGACAGGAGCCTATGGCTACACCTTC

V gene: TRBV7-7
clone size: once
D gene: -
J gene: TRBJ2-5
CDR3 protein: CASSVSGSETQYF
CDR3 DNA: TGTGCTAGCAGCGTGAGCGGTTCGGAGACCCAGTACTTC

V gene: TRBV5-3
clone size: -
D gene: -
J gene: TRBJ1-3
CDR3 protein: CARSFTCPIRNTIYF
CDR3 DNA: TGTGCCAGAAGCTTTACCTGCCCTATTAGAAACACCATATATTTT

V gene: TRBV20-1
clone size: -
D gene: -
J gene: TRBJ2-6
CDR3 protein: CSARGANVLTF
CDR3 DNA: TGCAGTGCGAGGGGGGCCAACGTCCTGACTTTC

V gene: TRBV6-1
clone size: once
D gene: -
J gene: TRBJ2-5
CDR3 protein: CASSIQTELRETQYF
CDR3 DNA: TGTGCCAGCAGTATTCAAACGGAGTTGAGAGAGACCCAGTACTTC

V gene: TRBV6-1
clone size: -
D gene: -
J gene: TRBJ1-2
CDR3 protein: CASSLQRLGYTF
CDR3 DNA: TGTGCCAGCAGTTTACAGAGGCTTGGCTACACCTTC

V gene: TRBV27
clone size: -
D gene: TRBD1
J gene: TRBJ1-1
CDR3 protein: CASRNITRGRDTEAFF
CDR3 DNA: TGTGCCAGCAGGAACATTACCAGGGGGCGGGACACTGAAGCTTTCTTT

V gene: TRBV9
clone size: -
D gene: -
J gene: TRBJ2-2
CDR3 protein: CASSTRTQGELFF
CDR3 DNA: TGTGCCAGCAGTACCAGAACCCAGGGGGAGCTGTTTTTT

V gene: TRBV13
clone size: -
D gene: TRBD2
J gene: TRBJ2-3
CDR3 protein: CASTKKAGGRTDTQYF
CDR3 DNA: TGTGCCAGCACCAAAAAGGCGGGGGGGAGAACAGATACGCAGTATTTT

V gene: TRBV4-1
clone size: -
D gene: -
J gene: TRBJ2-6
CDR3 protein: CASSQAESSGANVLTF
CDR3 DNA: TGCGCCAGCAGCCAAGCGGAAAGCTCTGGGGCCAACGTCCTGACTTTC

V gene: TRBV28
clone size: -
D gene: -
J gene: TRBJ1-5
CDR3 protein: CASSYRSGNQPQHF
CDR3 DNA: TGTGCCAGCAGTTATCGGAGTGGCAATCAGCCCCAGCATTTT

V gene: TRBV6-5
clone size: -
D gene: -
J gene: TRBJ1-1
CDR3 protein: CASSSRAYLNTEAFF
CDR3 DNA: TGTGCCAGCAGTTCTCGGGCGTATTTGAACACTGAAGCTTTCTTT

V gene: TRBV30
clone size: -
D gene: -
J gene: TRBJ1-5
CDR3 protein: CAWSGVGQPQHF
CDR3 DNA: TGTGCCTGGAGCGGGGTTGGTCAGCCCCAGCATTTT

V gene: TRBV11-2
clone size: -
D gene: TRBD2
J gene: TRBJ2-7
CDR3 protein: CASSSTGTSESYEQYF
CDR3 DNA: TGTGCCAGCAGCTCCACCGGGACTAGTGAGTCCTACGAGCAGTACTTC

V gene: TRBV5-6
clone size: once
D gene: TRBD1
J gene: TRBJ1-6
CDR3 protein: CASSPLYGNSGTGYSPLHF
CDR3 DNA: TGTGCCAGCAGCCCACTTTACGGTAATTCCGGGACAGGCTATTCACCCCTCCACTTT

V gene: TRBV5-1
clone size: -
D gene: -
J gene: TRBJ2-1
CDR3 protein: CASSPDDPLENNEQFF
CDR3 DNA: TGCGCCAGCAGCCCCGATGACCCCTTGGAGAACAATGAGCAGTTCTTC

V gene: TRBV6-6
clone size: few
D gene: -
J gene: TRBJ1-4
CDR3 protein: CASSSIEKLFF
CDR3 DNA: TGTGCCAGCAGTTCCATTGAAAAACTGTTTTTT

V gene: TRBV7-7
clone size: -
D gene: -
J gene: TRBJ2-1
CDR3 protein: CASSLGLDSYSEQFF
CDR3 DNA: TGTGCCAGCAGTCTGGGACTTGATTCCTACAGTGAGCAGTTCTTC

V gene: TRBV6-1
clone size: -
D gene: -
J gene: TRBJ1-2
CDR3 protein: CASSEYGGYTF
CDR3 DNA: TGTGCCAGCAGTGAATACGGTGGCTACACCTTC

V gene: TRBV7-7
clone size: -
D gene: TRBD1
J gene: TRBJ1-4
CDR3 protein: CASSSGRQGELFF
CDR3 DNA: TGTGCTAGCTCTTCCGGACGACAGGGTGAACTGTTTTTT

V gene: TRBV19
clone size: -
D gene: -
J gene: TRBJ2-7
CDR3 protein: CATGKGGGRSLYEQYF
CDR3 DNA: TGTGCCACCGGGAAGGGAGGTGGACGGAGTTTATACGAGCAGTACTTC

V gene: TRBV9
clone size: -
D gene: TRBD1
J gene: TRBJ2-2
CDR3 protein: CASSVGDRGVTGELFF
CDR3 DNA: TGTGCCAGCAGCGTAGGTGACAGGGGGGTCACCGGGGAGCTGTTTTTT

V gene: TRBV6-1
clone size: -
D gene: -
J gene: TRBJ1-2
CDR3 protein: CASSEAAVTANYGYTF
CDR3 DNA: TGTGCCAGCAGTGAAGCGGCAGTTACCGCTAACTATGGCTACACCTTC

V gene: TRBV25-1
clone size: -
D gene: -
J gene: TRBJ2-7
CDR3 protein: CASSLLGVVGEQYF
CDR3 DNA: TGTGCCAGCTCTCTCCTAGGGGTTGTGGGCGAGCAGTACTTC

V gene: TRBV15
clone size: -
D gene: -
J gene: TRBJ2-5
CDR3 protein: CATSRGSGQGYGTQYF
CDR3 DNA: TGTGCCACCAGCAGAGGATCGGGGCAGGGGTATGGGACCCAGTACTTC

V gene: TRBV29-1
clone size: -
D gene: TRBD2
J gene: TRBJ2-5
CDR3 protein: CSRFFSGGSQETQYF
CDR3 DNA: TGCAGCCGTTTCTTTAGCGGGGGTTCACAAGAGACCCAGTACTTC

V gene: TRBV5-4
clone size: -
D gene: TRBD1
J gene: TRBJ2-5
CDR3 protein: CANSPTGGGETQYF
CDR3 DNA: TGTGCCAACAGTCCTACAGGGGGCGGAGAGACCCAGTACTTC

V gene: TRBV5-4
clone size: few
D gene: -
J gene: TRBJ2-2
CDR3 protein: CASSFGGRMNTGELFF
CDR3 DNA: TGTGCCAGCAGCTTCGGGGGGCGTATGAACACCGGGGAGCTGTTTTTT

V gene: TRBV9
clone size: -
D gene: TRBD1
J gene: TRBJ1-3
CDR3 protein: CASSVGPRDRGTIYF
CDR3 DNA: TGTGCCAGCAGCGTAGGGCCCCGGGACAGGGGTACCATATATTTT

V gene: TRBV7-2
clone size: -
D gene: -
J gene: TRBJ1-2
CDR3 protein: CASSPGQLNYGYTF
CDR3 DNA: TGTGCCAGCAGCCCAGGACAGCTTAACTATGGCTACACCTTC

V gene: TRBV7-2
clone size: -
D gene: -
J gene: TRBJ2-1
CDR3 protein: CASSLAISVNEQFF
CDR3 DNA: TGTGCCAGCAGCTTAGCAATTAGCGTTAATGAGCAGTTCTTC

V gene: TRBV5-6
clone size: -
D gene: -
J gene: TRBJ1-2
CDR3 protein: CASSLARGASGYTF
CDR3 DNA: TGTGCCAGCAGCTTGGCGAGGGGGGCGTCGGGCTACACCTTC